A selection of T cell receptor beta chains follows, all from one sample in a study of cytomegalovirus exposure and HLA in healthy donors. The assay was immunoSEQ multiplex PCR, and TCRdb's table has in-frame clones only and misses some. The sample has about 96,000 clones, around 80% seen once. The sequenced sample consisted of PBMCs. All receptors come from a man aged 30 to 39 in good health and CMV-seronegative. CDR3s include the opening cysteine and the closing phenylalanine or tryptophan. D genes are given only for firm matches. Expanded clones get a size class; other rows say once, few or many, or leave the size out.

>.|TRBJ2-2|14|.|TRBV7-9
CASSFRESTGELFF
TGTGCCAGCAGCTTCCGGGAGAGCACCGGGGAGCTGTTTTTT
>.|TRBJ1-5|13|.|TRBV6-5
CASSLSGDQPQHF
TGTGCCAGCAGTCTCTCAGGGGATCAGCCCCAGCATTTT
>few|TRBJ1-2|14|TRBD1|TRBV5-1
CASSLGQGGRGYTF
TGCGCCAGCAGCTTGGGACAGGGAGGTAGAGGCTACACCTTC
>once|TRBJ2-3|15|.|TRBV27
CASSLALGVTDTQYF
TGTGCCAGCAGTTTAGCGCTGGGAGTCACAGATACGCAGTATTTT
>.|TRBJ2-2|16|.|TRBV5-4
CASRGFGQGNTGELFF
TGTGCCAGCAGGGGTTTCGGGCAGGGGAACACCGGGGAGCTGTTTTTT
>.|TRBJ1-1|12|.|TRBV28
CASSLPGTEAFF
TGTGCCAGCAGTTTACCAGGTACTGAAGCTTTCTTT
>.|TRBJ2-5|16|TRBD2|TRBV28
CASSPSSRGGRETQYF
TGTGCCAGCAGTCCCTCCTCGCGGGGGGGCCGAGAGACCCAGTACTTC
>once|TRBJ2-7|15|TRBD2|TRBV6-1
CASSEVAGAGYEQYF
TGTGCCAGCAGTGAAGTAGCGGGGGCTGGGTACGAGCAGTACTTC
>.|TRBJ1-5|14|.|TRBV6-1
CASNPGQAPQPQHF
TGTGCCAGTAACCCGGGACAAGCTCCTCAGCCCCAGCATTTT
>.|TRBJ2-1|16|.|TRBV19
CASSVIRSSSYNEQFF
TGTGCCAGTAGTGTAATAAGAAGTAGCTCCTACAATGAGCAGTTCTTC
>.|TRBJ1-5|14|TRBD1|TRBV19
CASSRRTGNQPQHF
TGTGCCAGTAGTAGAAGGACAGGGAATCAGCCCCAGCATTTT
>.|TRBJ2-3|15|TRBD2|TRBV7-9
CASSSGLASTDTQYF
TGTGCCAGCAGCTCGGGACTAGCTAGCACAGATACGCAGTATTTT
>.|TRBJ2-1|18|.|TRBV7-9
CASSPGQGGQGYYNEQFF
TGTGCCAGCAGCCCTGGACAGGGAGGGCAAGGGTACTACAATGAGCAGTTCTTC
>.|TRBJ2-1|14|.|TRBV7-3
CASSLSTVYNEQFF
TGTGCCAGCAGCTTATCTACGGTCTACAATGAGCAGTTCTTC
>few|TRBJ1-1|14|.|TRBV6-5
CASSSAGGNTEAFF
TGTGCCAGCAGTTCAGCGGGTGGGAACACTGAAGCTTTCTTT
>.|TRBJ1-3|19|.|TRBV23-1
CASSQSSGVPRVSGNTIYF
TGCGCCAGCAGTCAATCATCCGGGGTCCCCCGGGTATCAGGAAACACCATATATTTT
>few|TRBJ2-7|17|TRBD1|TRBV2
CASSRDIGQGLIYEQYF
TGTGCCAGCAGTCGGGATATAGGACAGGGGCTTATCTACGAGCAGTACTTC
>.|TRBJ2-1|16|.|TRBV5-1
CASSLVRQSSYNEQFF
TGCGCCAGCAGCTTGGTTCGACAGAGCTCCTACAATGAGCAGTTCTTC
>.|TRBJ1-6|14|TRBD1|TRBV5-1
CASSLDRGSSPLHF
TGCGCCAGCAGCTTGGACAGGGGTAGTTCACCCCTCCACTTT
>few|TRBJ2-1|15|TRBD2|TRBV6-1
CASSPTGTSRNEQFF
TGTGCCAGCAGCCCGACCGGGACTAGCCGCAATGAGCAGTTCTTC
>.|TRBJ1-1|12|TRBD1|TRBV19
CASRQGGTEAFF
TGTGCCAGTAGGCAGGGGGGCACTGAAGCTTTCTTT
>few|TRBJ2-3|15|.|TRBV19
CASSIGALGTDTQYF
TGTGCCAGTAGTATAGGGGCCCTGGGCACAGATACGCAGTATTTT
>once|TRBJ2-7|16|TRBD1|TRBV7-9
CASSSPVGQFDYEQYF
TGTGCCAGCAGCTCCCCCGTGGGACAGTTCGATTACGAGCAGTACTTC
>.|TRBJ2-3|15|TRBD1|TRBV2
CASIGGGQGPYTQYF
TGTGCCAGCATAGGGGGGGGACAGGGGCCATATACGCAGTATTTT
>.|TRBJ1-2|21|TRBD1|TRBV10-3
CAIQVGGFWHGQGVVDYGYTF
TGTGCCATCCAAGTGGGAGGGTTTTGGCACGGACAGGGAGTCGTCGACTATGGCTACACCTTC
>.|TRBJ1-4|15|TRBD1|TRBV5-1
CASSLNGQGAEKLFF
TGCGCCAGCAGCTTGAATGGACAGGGGGCCGAAAAACTGTTTTTT
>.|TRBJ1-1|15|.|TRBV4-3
CASSQTRGGSTEAFF
TGCGCCAGCAGCCAGACTCGGGGGGGAAGCACTGAAGCTTTCTTT
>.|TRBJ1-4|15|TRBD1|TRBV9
CASSPRQGAGEKLFF
TGTGCCAGCAGCCCTCGACAGGGGGCGGGTGAAAAACTGTTTTTT
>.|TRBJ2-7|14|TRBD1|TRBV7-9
CASSPRDRKYEQYF
TGTGCCAGCAGCCCCAGGGACAGAAAATACGAGCAGTACTTC
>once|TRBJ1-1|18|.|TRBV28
CASSLLQGGLLTNTEAFF
TGTGCCAGCAGTTTACTACAGGGAGGGCTATTAACGAACACTGAAGCTTTCTTT
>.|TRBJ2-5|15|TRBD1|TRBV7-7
CASSATGGALETQYF
TGTGCCAGCAGCGCCACAGGGGGCGCATTGGAGACCCAGTACTTC
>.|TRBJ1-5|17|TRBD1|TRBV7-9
CASSSGTGWSDDQPQHF
TGTGCCAGCAGCTCCGGGACAGGGTGGTCTGACGATCAGCCCCAGCATTTT
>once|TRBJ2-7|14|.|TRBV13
CASSARDSPYEQYF
TGTGCCAGCAGCGCGCGGGACAGCCCCTACGAGCAGTACTTC
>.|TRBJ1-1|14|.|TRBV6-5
CASTLGQFNTEAFF
TGTGCCAGCACCCTAGGACAGTTTAACACTGAAGCTTTCTTT
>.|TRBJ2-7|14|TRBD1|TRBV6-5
CASRSGQGSYEQYF
TGTGCCAGCAGATCGGGACAGGGCTCCTACGAGCAGTACTTC
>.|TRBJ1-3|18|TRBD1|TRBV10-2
CASSVAVGTGGLGNTIYF
TGCGCCAGCAGTGTTGCGGTGGGAACAGGGGGCCTTGGAAACACCATATATTTT
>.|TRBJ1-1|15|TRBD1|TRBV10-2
CASSEMTGTAAEAFF
TGCGCCAGCAGTGAGATGACAGGGACCGCAGCTGAAGCTTTCTTT